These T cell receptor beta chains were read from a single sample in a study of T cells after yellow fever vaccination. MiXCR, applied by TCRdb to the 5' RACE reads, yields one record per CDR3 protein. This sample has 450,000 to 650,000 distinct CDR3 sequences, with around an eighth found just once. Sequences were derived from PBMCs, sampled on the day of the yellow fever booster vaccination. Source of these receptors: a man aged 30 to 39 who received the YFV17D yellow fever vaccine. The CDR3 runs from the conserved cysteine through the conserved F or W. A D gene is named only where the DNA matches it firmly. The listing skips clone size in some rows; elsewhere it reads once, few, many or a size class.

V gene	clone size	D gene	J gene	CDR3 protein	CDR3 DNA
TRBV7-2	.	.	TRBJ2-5	CASSSRSGETQYF	TGTGCCAGCAGCTCTAGGAGTGGCGAGACCCAGTACTTC
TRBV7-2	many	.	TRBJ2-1	CASSPGTFYNEQFF	TGTGCCAGCAGCCCCGGGACTTTCTACAATGAGCAGTTCTTC
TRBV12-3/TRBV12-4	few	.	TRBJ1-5	CASSLATRVKAQPQHF	TGTGCCAGCAGTTTAGCGACCAGGGTCAAGGCTCAGCCCCAGCATTTT
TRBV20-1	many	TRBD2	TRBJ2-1	CSARTSELWGGDDEQFF	TGCAGTGCGCGTACTAGCGAACTCTGGGGCGGGGACGATGAGCAGTTCTTC
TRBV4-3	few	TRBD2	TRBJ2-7	CASSQDGGGSGRAIYEQYF	TGCGCCAGCAGCCAAGATGGAGGAGGCAGCGGGAGGGCCATCTACGAGCAGTACTTC
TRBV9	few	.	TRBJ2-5	CASSVAGGGKETQYF	TGTGCCAGCAGCGTAGCTGGAGGCGGGAAAGAGACCCAGTACTTC
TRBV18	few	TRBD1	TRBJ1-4	CASSPVPDRGYEKLFF	TGTGCCAGCTCACCCGTGCCCGACAGGGGCTACGAAAAACTGTTTTTT
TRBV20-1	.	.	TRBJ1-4	CSAISGGLSEKLFF	TGCAGTGCTATTAGTGGGGGCCTGAGTGAAAAACTGTTTTTT
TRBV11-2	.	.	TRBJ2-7	CASSLGYGRAYEQYF	TGTGCCAGCAGCTTAGGATACGGCAGGGCTTACGAGCAGTACTTC
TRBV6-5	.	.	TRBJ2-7	CASSYDGASSYEQYF	TGTGCCAGCAGTTACGACGGAGCCAGCTCCTACGAGCAGTACTTC
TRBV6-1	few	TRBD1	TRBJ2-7	CASRRDRENEQYF	TGTGCCAGCAGAAGGGACAGGGAAAACGAGCAGTACTTC
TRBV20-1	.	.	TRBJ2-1	CSAPDNNRYNEQFF	TGCAGTGCTCCGGATAACAACAGATACAATGAGCAGTTCTTC
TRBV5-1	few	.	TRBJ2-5	CASSWGLTQETQYF	TGCGCCAGCAGCTGGGGACTTACTCAAGAGACCCAGTACTTC
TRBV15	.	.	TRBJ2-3	CATSRNSIDTQYF	TGTGCCACCAGCAGAAATAGCATTGATACGCAGTATTTT
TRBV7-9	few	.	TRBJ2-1	CASSSPFKGPEQFF	TGTGCCAGCAGCTCGCCTTTTAAGGGGCCTGAGCAGTTCTTC
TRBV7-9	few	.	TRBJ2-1	CASSLDGINYNEQFF	TGTGCCAGCAGCTTAGACGGAATAAACTACAATGAGCAGTTCTTC
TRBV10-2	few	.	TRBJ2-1	CASALDSYNEQFF	TGCGCCAGCGCACTGGACTCCTACAATGAGCAGTTCTTC
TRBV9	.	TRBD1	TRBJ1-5	CASSGGQGFNQPQHF	TGTGCCAGCAGCGGGGGACAGGGGTTCAATCAGCCCCAGCATTTT
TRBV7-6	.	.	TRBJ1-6	CASSLAGSGDSPLHF	TGTGCCAGCAGCTTAGCCGGGTCCGGGGATTCACCCCTCCACTTT
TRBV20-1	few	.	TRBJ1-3	CSARSGTTGNTIYF	TGCAGTGCGAGATCGGGCACAACTGGAAACACCATATATTTT